The next 20 T cell receptor beta chains were all read from a single sample in a study of blood T cell repertoires in COVID-19. Clones were read by immunoSEQ multiplex PCR, and TCRdb kept only the in-frame ones, dropping some. The table records roughly 200,000 clones, roughly 85% of them present only once. The sequencing sample was made of peripheral blood. These receptors were taken from a man aged 60-69 years with acute or convalescent COVID-19.

This clone appeared a single time. The rearrangement links TRBV18 to TRBJ2-1; 13 positions match TRBD2. The CDR3 loop spans 15 amino acids. CDR1 and CDR2 (germline): KGHSH, LQKENI. Trimming removed 4 bases from V and 6 bases from J; junction bases left unmatched: 3. The CDR3 loop is CASSLLAGGLNEQFF. The CDR3 coding sequence is TGTGCCAGCTCACTACTAGCGGGAGGGCTCAATGAGCAGTTCTTC.

The genes are TRBV27 and TRBJ1-1; TRBD1 matches at 8 bases. V was clipped by 0 bases and J by 3 bases; unmatched bases: 3. The CDR3 sequence is 15 residues long. Germline-derived CDR1 and CDR2 are MNHEY and SMNVEV (reference sequence). CDR3 amino acids: CASSLSGTGDTEAFF. The CDR3 nucleotides read TGTGCCAGCAGTTTATCGGGGACAGGCGACACTGAAGCTTTCTTT.

V gene TRBV5-1 combines with J gene TRBJ1-4, with TRBD1 matching 9 bases. The J segment lost 8 bases and the V segment lost 4 bases, leaving 12 bases of the junction unmatched. This CDR3 has 16 residues. CDR1 is SGHRS, CDR2 YFSETQ, per germline. CDR3 nucleotide sequence: TGCGCCAGCAGCCTCTATGTCGGGACAGGGTACGAAAAACTGTTTTTT. It codes for CASSLYVGTGYEKLFF.

The gene calls are TRBV9 and TRBJ1-6; D might be TRBD1 (5 bases). The CDR3 sequence is 14 residues long. V shed 3 bases and J shed 5 bases, with 9 bases lying between them. CDR1 SGDLS and CDR2 YYNGEE come from the germline V gene. Here the CDR3 DNA reads TGTGCCAGCAGCGGGGGACTGGATAATTCACCCCTCCACTTT. It codes for CASSGGLDNSPLHF.

The chain uses TRBV7-2 and TRBJ1-4; the match to TRBD1 covers 7 bases. V lost 5 bases to trimming and J lost 10 bases; unmatched junction nucleotides: 4. CDR1 SGHTA and CDR2 FQGNSA come from the germline V gene. This CDR3 contains 12 residues. This chain's CDR3 is CASSEQGRKLFF. The CDR3 DNA reads as TGTGCCAGCAGCGAACAGGGGAGAAAACTGTTTTTT.

The chain links TRBV3-1 (or the pseudogene TRBV3-2) to TRBJ2-6, with unresolved D. Looked up from germline, CDR1 is LGHDT and CDR2 is YNNKEL (reference sequence). This CDR3 has 15 amino acids. V was shortened by 4 bases and J by 2 bases, with 9 bases between the two germline ends. The CDR3 reads CASSLFSAGANVLTF. In DNA form, the CDR3 reads TGTGCCAGCAGCCTTTTTTCGGCTGGGGCCAACGTCCTGACTTTC.

The V and J genes are TRBV5-1 and TRBJ1-3; the match to TRBD1 covers 8 bases. This CDR3 has 18 residues. Looked up from germline, CDR1 is SGHRS and CDR2 is YFSETQ. J gave up 0 bases and V 3 bases, and 11 bases lay outside the gene matches. DNA for the CDR3: TGCGCCAGCAGCTCCGGGACAGGTCCACAACCCTCTGGAAACACCATATATTTT. Its protein product is CASSSGTGPQPSGNTIYF.

The CDR3 spells CASSLRGGTGELFF. The CDR3 nucleotides read TGTGCCAGCAGCTTGCGGGGAGGAACCGGGGAGCTGTTTTTT. The chain is built from TRBV7-3 and TRBJ2-2, with D tentatively TRBD2 (6 bases). Between the trimmed V and J ends, which lost 3 bases and 5 bases, there was a span of 10 bases. This CDR3 contains 14 residues. Germline values: CDR1 SGHTA, CDR2 FQGTGA.

The V gene is TRBV27, the J gene TRBJ2-1; TRBD2 aligns across 12 bases. V shed 5 bases and J 7 bases; nucleotides not matched to a gene: 6. This CDR3 comprises 15 residues. The germline V gene encodes CDR1 MNHEY and CDR2 SMNVEV (reference sequence). The CDR3 spells CASSTTSGSKNEQFF. The CDR3 DNA is TGTGCCAGCAGTACGACTAGCGGGAGTAAGAATGAGCAGTTCTTC.

The chain carries TRBV14 and TRBJ1-1, with a possible D match to TRBD1 (5 bases). Germline V gene data show CDR1 as SGHDN and CDR2 as FVKESK. The CDR3 length is 16 residues. V was shortened by 1 base and J by 1 base, with 13 bases between the two germline ends. The CDR3, as DNA: TGTGCCAGCAGCCAAGGAACGACCAGGGCGAACACTGAAGCTTTCTTT. Its translation: CASSQGTTRANTEAFF. The whole variable domain, filled in from reference TRBV14 and TRBJ1-1, reads EAGVTQFPSHSVIEKGQTVTLRCDPISGHDNLYWYRRVMGKEIKFLLHFVKESKQDESGMPNNRFLAERTGGTYSTLKVQPAELEDSGVYFCASSQGTTRANTEAFFGQGTRLTVV.

The V call is TRBV28, the J call TRBJ2-1; 8 bases map to TRBD2. Germline CDR1 and CDR2: MDHEN and SYDVKM. The J segment lost 6 bases and the V segment lost 5 bases, leaving 9 bases of the junction unmatched. This CDR3 is 15 amino acids long. The CDR3 DNA sequence: TGTGCCAGCAGTCCCGGGAGGGCCGCCCCCAATGAGCAGTTCTTC. Its translation: CASSPGRAAPNEQFF.

This rearrangement joins TRBV28 to TRBJ2-1, with 7 bases fitting TRBD2. The length of the CDR3 is 14 residues. V trimming: 7 bases; J trimming: 7 bases; junction bases outside the gene matches: 10. Germline lookup yields CDR1 MDHEN and CDR2 SYDVKM. The CDR3, as DNA: TGTGCCAGCAACGGGGGAGGGCCTCAGAATGAGCAGTTCTTC. Translation: CASNGGGPQNEQFF.

This clone showed up just a few times. The V call is TRBV4-3, the J call TRBJ2-1, with TRBD2 matching over 7 bases. V lost 1 base to trimming and J lost 4 bases; unmatched junction nucleotides: 7. This CDR3 has 16 residues. The V gene's germline CDR1 is LGHNA and CDR2 YSLEER. The CDR3 is CASSQGASGKYNEQFF. CDR3 sequence (DNA): TGCGCCAGCAGCCAAGGCGCGAGCGGGAAATACAATGAGCAGTTCTTC.

V usage is TRBV19 and J usage is TRBJ2-7; D is possibly TRBD2 (6 bases). Germline V gene sequence: CDR1 LNHDA, CDR2 SQIVND (reference sequence). This CDR3 has 14 residues. Trimming took off 6 bases at V and 2 bases at J, with 14 bases between the two ends. CDR3 in amino acids: CASRDSGTTYEQYF. The CDR3 region has the DNA TGTGCCAGTAGAGATAGCGGTACAACCTACGAGCAGTACTTC.

The chain employs TRBV7-2 and TRBJ1-2, with TRBD1 matching over 7 bases. The length of the CDR3 is 14 residues. Losses at the gene ends were 5 bases for V and 8 bases for J; bases not matched to a gene: 11. Germline CDR1 SGHTA, CDR2 FQGNSA. CDR3 sequence reads: CASSARDSLGGYTF. Written as DNA, the CDR3 is TGTGCCAGCAGCGCCCGGGACAGCCTCGGGGGCTACACCTTC.

V gene TRBV3-1 (or the pseudogene TRBV3-2) combines with J gene TRBJ2-2, with D perhaps matching TRBD1 (5 bases). Germline loops: CDR1 LGHDT, CDR2 YNNKEL (reference sequence). V lost 5 bases, J lost 1 base, and 20 bases lay in between. This CDR3 is built from 18 residues. CDR3 loop: CASSYDTPDSGNTGELFF. CDR3 coding DNA: TGTGCCAGCAGCTACGACACGCCAGACAGTGGGAACACCGGGGAGCTGTTTTTT.

The rearrangement uses TRBV6-2 or TRBV6-3 and TRBJ1-1; TRBD1 is a possible D gene (6 bases). The CDR3 runs 17 residues. Looked up from germline, CDR1 is MNHEY and CDR2 is SVGEGT. Trimming cost V 6 bases and J 5 bases, with 25 bases left between them. The CDR3 loop is CASSRRTVVAIETEAFF. Written as DNA, the CDR3 is TGTGCCAGCAGCAGAAGGACAGTCGTGGCAATAGAAACTGAAGCTTTCTTT.

The V gene is TRBV5-1, the J gene TRBJ1-1; D call uncertain. Germline V CDR1 and CDR2: SGHRS, YFSETQ. CDR3 size: 11 residues. V was cut by 5 bases and J by 4 bases, with 6 bases left in between. For the CDR3, the DNA is TGCGCCAGCAGGGCGGCCACTGAAGCTTTCTTT. Residues: CASRAATEAFF.

This clone has just one count. V and J are TRBV6-5 and TRBJ2-3; weak D call: TRBD1 (6 bases). This CDR3 is built from 13 residues. V lost 5 bases to trimming and J lost 14 bases, with 20 bases between them. Germline V gene lookup returns CDR1 MNHEY and CDR2 SVGAGI. The CDR3 DNA is TGTGCCAGCAGTCCCCAGACAGGTCAGCTTTGGTATTTT. Translating it yields CASSPQTGQLWYF.

V and J are TRBV28 and TRBJ2-6; D might be TRBD2 (5 bases). Looked up from germline, CDR1 is MDHEN and CDR2 is SYDVKM. Trimming pared 8 bases from V and 0 bases from J, leaving 17 bases between. CDR3 length: 17 residues. CDR3 nucleotides: TGTGCCAGCCTTTACCCCCCAGACTACTCTGGGGCCAACGTCCTGACTTTC. Residues: CASLYPPDYSGANVLTF.